Shown below are 28 T cell receptor beta chains from a single sample sequenced in a study of long-term antiretroviral therapy in people with HIV. Researchers report immunoSEQ v3.0 was run at survey level. Measured with immunoSEQ multiplex PCR; TCRdb has only the in-frame clones, and not every one. The table has approximately 5,000 clones, about 77% seen once; the top ten hold 10%. The specimen was unsorted PBMCs, collected 1.8 years before starting antiretroviral therapy. The receptors come from a man aged 35-49 years with HIV.

The chain employs TRBV27 and TRBJ2-2; possible D gene TRBD2, 6 bases. The CDR3 covers 15 residues. V was pared by 1 base and J by 0 bases, with 6 bases between. Looked up from germline, CDR1 is MNHEY and CDR2 is SMNVEV (reference sequence). In DNA form, the CDR3 reads TGTGCCAGCAGTTTATGGGGGGCGAACACCGGGGAGCTGTTTTTT. It is translated as CASSLWGANTGELFF.

The chain is built from TRBV6-5 and TRBJ1-2; D may be TRBD1 (6 bases). With 2 bases removed from V and 2 bases from J, the gap between germline ends came to 9 bases. The CDR3 is 14 amino acids. Germline values: CDR1 MNHEY, CDR2 SVGAGI. CDR3: CASSYKGGNYGYTF. The CDR3 nucleotides read TGTGCCAGCAGTTACAAGGGGGGGAACTATGGCTACACCTTC.

This chain links TRBV6-5 with TRBJ2-7; 8 nucleotides agree with TRBD1. The junction had 5 bases not matched to a gene; V was cut back by 5 bases and J by 2 bases. CDR1 is MNHEY and CDR2 is SVGAGI in the germline V gene. The CDR3 length is 14 residues. CDR3 in DNA: TGTGCCAGCAGTGTGAACAGGGGGACCTACGAGCAGTACTTC. Protein: CASSVNRGTYEQYF.

This clone was observed a single time. This chain uses TRBV4-3 with TRBJ2-7; 12 positions agree with TRBD2. The length of the CDR3 is 18 residues. Per germline, CDR1 LGHNA and CDR2 YSLEER. With V trimmed by 0 bases and J by 7 bases, 13 bases remained unmatched. The CDR3 sequence is CASSQEGLAGGSLGEQYF. The DNA of the CDR3 is TGCGCCAGCAGCCAAGAAGGCCTAGCGGGAGGGTCGTTGGGGGAGCAGTACTTC.

The genes are TRBV19 and TRBJ2-7; D ambiguous. Germline V lookup: CDR1 LNHDA, CDR2 SQIVND (reference sequence). The CDR3 is 14 residues long. The V and J ends lost 3 bases and 0 bases respectively, with 9 bases between them. CDR3 nucleotides: TGTGCCAGTAGTATTGGGCGCCGCTCCTACGAGCAGTACTTC. Encoded protein: CASSIGRRSYEQYF. Looking up the rest from reference TRBV19 and TRBJ2-7 gives the full variable domain: DGGITQSPKYLFRKEGQNVTLSCEQNLNHDAMYWYRQDPGQGLRLIYYSQIVNDFQKGDIAEGYSVSREKKESFPLTVTSAQKNPTAFYLCASSIGRRSYEQYFGPGTRLTVT.

The chain carries TRBV2 and TRBJ2-7, with TRBD1 matching 9 bases. Germline CDR1 and CDR2: SNHLY and FYNNEI. Losses at the gene ends were 6 bases for V and 4 bases for J; bases not matched to a gene: 13. This CDR3 is 16 amino acids long. The CDR3 reads CASSSEGTGTIYEQYF. CDR3 DNA sequence: TGTGCCAGCAGCTCTGAGGGGACAGGGACAATTTACGAGCAGTACTTC.

V is TRBV18 and J is TRBJ2-5, with 13 positions matching TRBD2. The CDR3 covers 16 residues. Trimming took 3 bases from V and 5 from J; bases not matched to a gene: 6. Germline lookup yields CDR1 KGHSH and CDR2 LQKENI. The CDR3, as DNA: TGTGCCAGCTCACCGCTTCAGGGACTAGCGGGGGAGACCCAGTACTTC. Its translation: CASSPLQGLAGETQYF.

The V call is TRBV28, the J call TRBJ2-5, with D perhaps TRBD2 (7 bases). Trimming cost V 6 bases and J 4 bases, with 18 bases left between them. Germline V gene lookup returns CDR1 MDHEN and CDR2 SYDVKM. The CDR3 loop spans 15 amino acids. In DNA form, the CDR3 reads TGTGCCAGCAGACCGCAGGGAGGGGGGGGAGAGACCCAGTACTTC. Protein: CASRPQGGGGETQYF.

The V and J genes are TRBV5-1 and TRBJ2-3; the D gene is possibly TRBD2 (6 bases). The CDR3 extends over 13 amino acids. V gave up 5 bases and J gave up 1 base, with 8 bases separating them. Germline lookup yields CDR1 SGHRS and CDR2 YFSETQ. Written as DNA, the CDR3 is TGCGCCAGCAGGGCTAGCGGCACAGATACGCAGTATTTT. Residues: CASRASGTDTQYF.

This clone was found a few times. The rearrangement uses TRBV28 and TRBJ1-5; unclear D gene. The germline gives CDR1 MDHEN, CDR2 SYDVKM. CDR3 length equals 11 residues. Trimming removed 3 bases from V and 16 bases from J, with 13 bases in between. The CDR3 loop reads CASSLGGECHF. In nucleotides, the CDR3 is TGTGCCAGCAGTTTGGGCGGGGAATGCCATTTT. Filled out from reference TRBV28 and TRBJ1-5, the complete variable domain reads DVKVTQSSRYLVKRTGEKVFLECVQDMDHENMFWYRQDPGLGLRLIYFSYDVKMKEKGDIPEGYSVSREKKERFSLILESASTNQTSMYLCASSLGGECHFGDGTRLSIL.

The chain is built from TRBV28 and TRBJ2-7; possibly TRBD1 for D (6 bases). The CDR3 loop spans 14 amino acids. With 5 bases removed from V and 7 bases from J, the gap between germline ends came to 18 bases. Per germline, CDR1 MDHEN and CDR2 SYDVKM. The CDR3 nucleotides read TGTGCCAGCAGTCTTCGGGACACCTCCTGGGAGCAGTACTTC. It translates to CASSLRDTSWEQYF. Using reference TRBV28 and TRBJ2-7 for the parts outside the CDR3, the full variable domain is DVKVTQSSRYLVKRTGEKVFLECVQDMDHENMFWYRQDPGLGLRLIYFSYDVKMKEKGDIPEGYSVSREKKERFSLILESASTNQTSMYLCASSLRDTSWEQYFGPGTRLTVT.

This clone was counted a few times. The rearrangement joins TRBV5-6 to TRBJ1-2; D not resolved. V dropped 0 bases and J dropped 0 bases, with 9 bases sitting between them. CDR3 length equals 15 residues. CDR1 is SGHDT and CDR2 is YYEEEE in the germline V gene. DNA for the CDR3: TGTGCCAGCAGCTTGGCTACGGCCGCTAACTATGGCTACACCTTC. This codes for CASSLATAANYGYTF.

This chain uses TRBV30 with TRBJ2-7; the match to TRBD1 covers 7 bases. J gave up 5 bases and V 6 bases, and 10 bases lay outside the gene matches. In germline, CDR1 is GTSNPN, CDR2 SVGIG (reference sequence). This CDR3 has 13 amino acids. The CDR3 nucleotides read TGTGCCTGTACCGGGACAGTAGAGGACGAGCAGTACTTC. This encodes CACTGTVEDEQYF. Combining the CDR3 with reference TRBV30 and TRBJ2-7 gives the whole variable domain SQTIHQWPATLVQPVGSPLSLECTVEGTSNPNLYWYRQAAGRGLQLLFYSVGIGQISSEVPQNLSASRPQDRQFILSSKKLLLSDSGFYLCACTGTVEDEQYFGPGTRLTVT.

The chain has TRBV6-6 and TRBJ1-5, with D possibly being TRBD1 (6 bases). The CDR3 totals 14 residues. Trimming cost V 5 bases and J 6 bases, with 14 bases left between them. Germline V gene data show CDR1 as MNHNY and CDR2 as SVGAGI (reference sequence). CDR3 nucleotides: TGTGCCAGCAGTCAAACAGGGTTTGGTCAGCCCCAGCATTTT. It translates to CASSQTGFGQPQHF.

The gene calls are TRBV29-1 and TRBJ1-1; D is ambiguous. The V and J ends lost 3 bases and 7 bases respectively, with 12 bases between them. Germline CDR1 SQVTM, CDR2 ANQGSEA. The length of the CDR3 is 12 residues. The CDR3 protein is CSVDNAWDEAFF. CDR3 nucleotides: TGCAGCGTTGATAACGCCTGGGATGAAGCTTTCTTT.

This clone has just a few counts. This chain connects TRBV6-1 to TRBJ1-5, with no clear D. V was clipped by 7 bases and J by 0 bases, with 13 bases between them. The CDR3 extends over 15 amino acids. Per the germline V gene, CDR1 is MNHNS and CDR2 is SASEGT. For the CDR3, the DNA is TGTGCCAGCACCGGGTGGGGAAATAGCAATCAGCCCCAGCATTTT. Translating gives CASTGWGNSNQPQHF.

The V gene is TRBV7-9, the J gene TRBJ2-7; TRBD1 matches 8 bases. The CDR3 consists of 14 residues. Germline loops: CDR1 SEHNR, CDR2 FQNEAQ (reference sequence). With V trimmed by 5 bases and J by 3 bases, 6 bases remained unmatched. The CDR3 region is CASSISGGGYEQYF. In DNA form, the CDR3 reads TGTGCCAGCAGCATCTCAGGGGGCGGCTACGAGCAGTACTTC.

The chain is built from TRBV7-9 and TRBJ2-1, with 12 nucleotides matching TRBD2. This CDR3 has 15 residues. V lost 0 bases, J lost 12 bases, and 6 bases stayed unmatched. Looked up from germline, CDR1 is SEHNR and CDR2 is FQNEAQ (reference sequence). CDR3 DNA sequence: TGTGCCAGCAGCTTAGCTCGGACTAGCGGGATAGGGCAGTTCTTC. Translation: CASSLARTSGIGQFF.

This clone has only one observation. The V gene is TRBV6-5, the J gene TRBJ1-1, with TRBD1 matching 8 bases. CDR1 is MNHEY, CDR2 SVGAGI, per germline. The CDR3 length is 13 residues. The V gene end was trimmed by 6 bases and the J gene end by 6 bases; junction bases not matched to a gene: 6. CDR3: CASSLGTGSEAFF. Here the CDR3 DNA reads TGTGCCAGCAGCCTAGGGACAGGATCTGAAGCTTTCTTT.

The chain joins TRBV7-2 to TRBJ2-3; 8 positions match TRBD2. Losses at the gene ends were 1 base for V and 4 bases for J; bases not matched to a gene: 10. The CDR3 runs 17 residues. Germline CDR1 is SGHTA and CDR2 is FQGNSA. The CDR3 region is CASSLGLMSGGADTQYF. CDR3 nucleotides: TGTGCCAGCAGCTTAGGGTTGATGTCGGGAGGGGCAGATACGCAGTATTTT.

This chain joins TRBV6-1 and TRBJ2-7; TRBD1 might be the D (6 bases). This CDR3 region has 12 residues. V was trimmed by 8 bases and J by 6 bases, leaving 14 bases between them. Germline CDR1 and CDR2: MNHNS and SASEGT. The CDR3 nucleotides are TGTGCCAGCTGCCACGGGACATCCGAGCAGTACTTC. This sequence encodes CASCHGTSEQYF.

For the CDR3, the DNA is TGTGCCAGCAGCTGGGGACTAGCGAATTACAATGAGCAGTTCTTC. Residues: CASSWGLANYNEQFF. The chain has TRBV5-8 and TRBJ2-1, with TRBD2 matching 10 bases. The germline V gene has CDR1 SGHTS and CDR2 YDEGEE. J was trimmed by 4 bases and V by 3 bases; bases with no gene match: 4. This CDR3 has 15 amino acids. Based on the CDR3 plus reference TRBV5-8 and TRBJ2-1, the full variable domain is EAGVTQSPTHLIKTRGQQATLRCSPISGHTSVYWYQQALGLGLQFLLWYDEGEERNRGNFPPRFSGRQFPNYSSELNVNALELEDSALYLCASSWGLANYNEQFFGPGTRLTVL.

The J gene is TRBJ1-6, the V gene TRBV5-1; 7 nucleotides line up with TRBD1. This CDR3 comprises 15 residues. The trim removed 3 bases at V and 9 bases at J, leaving 9 bases unmatched. Germline V gives CDR1 SGHRS, CDR2 YFSETQ. In nucleotides, the CDR3 is TGCGCCAGCAGCTCAACCGGGACAGAGGGTTCACCCCTCCACTTT. This sequence encodes CASSSTGTEGSPLHF.

The gene calls are TRBV7-2 and TRBJ2-3; D ambiguous. The V end lost 2 bases, the J end lost 0 bases, and 9 bases lay between the germline ends. The CDR3 is 15 amino acids. Germline assignment: CDR1 SGHTA and CDR2 FQGNSA. CDR3 region: CASSLSPGSTDTQYF. The CDR3 DNA sequence: TGTGCCAGCAGCTTATCCCCCGGGAGCACAGATACGCAGTATTTT. Filled out from reference TRBV7-2 and TRBJ2-3, the complete variable domain reads GAGVSQSPSNKVTEKGKDVELRCDPISGHTALYWYRQSLGQGLEFLIYFQGNSAPDKSGLPSDRFSAERTGGSVSTLTIQRTQQEDSAVYLCASSLSPGSTDTQYFGPGTRLTVL.

This sequence joins TRBV7-9 and TRBJ2-4; 9 nucleotides match TRBD2. CDR1 SEHNR and CDR2 FQNEAQ come from the germline V gene (reference sequence). The CDR3 is 17 residues long. V was pared by 1 base and J by 0 bases, with 4 bases of the junction left unmatched. CDR3: CASSLEGGRAAKNIQYF. The CDR3 nucleotides are TGTGCCAGCAGCTTAGAAGGCGGGAGGGCAGCCAAAAACATTCAGTACTTC. Drawing the rest from reference TRBV7-9 and TRBJ2-4, the complete variable domain is DTGVSQNPRHKITKRGQNVTFRCDPISEHNRLYWYRQTLGQGPEFLTYFQNEAQLEKSRLLSDRFSAERPKGSFSTLEIQRTEQGDSAMYLCASSLEGGRAAKNIQYFGAGTRLSVL.

The CDR3 loop is CASSVGPNTEAFF. The CDR3 DNA sequence: TGCGCCAGCAGCGTCGGACCCAACACTGAAGCTTTCTTT. The V gene is TRBV5-1, the J gene TRBJ1-1; D uncertain. The germline V and J ends were trimmed by 4 bases and 2 bases, with 9 bases remaining between them. The CDR3 covers 13 residues. Germline V gene data show CDR1 as SGHRS and CDR2 as YFSETQ.

This chain uses TRBV4-3 with TRBJ1-1; the D is unclear. This CDR3 has 14 residues. V shed 0 bases and J shed 4 bases, with 9 bases lying between them. CDR1 is LGHNA and CDR2 is YSLEER in the germline V gene. The CDR3 sequence: CASSQDVTGTEAFF. The CDR3 nucleotides read TGCGCCAGCAGCCAAGATGTAACGGGCACTGAAGCTTTCTTT.

The gene calls are TRBV29-1 and TRBJ1-2, with 7 nucleotides matching TRBD1. CDR1 and CDR2 from the germline V gene are SQVTM and ANQGSEA. The CDR3 runs 15 residues. V lost 6 bases, J lost 4 bases, and 14 bases stayed unmatched. The CDR3: CSVGQGDLRLYGYTF. The DNA for the CDR3 is TGCAGCGTGGGCCAGGGGGACTTACGACTCTATGGCTACACCTTC.